A selection of T cell receptor beta chains follows, all from one sample in a study of shared clonotypes between healthy human individuals. The method was immunoSEQ multiplex PCR; TCRdb's version includes in-frame clones alone and lacks a portion of them. In the table there are millions of clones, roughly nine tenths of which are singletons. Sequencing was carried out using naive CD4+ T cells sorted from blood. Receptor source: a man younger than 35 in good health. Each CDR3 is given with its conserved first and last residue. D genes are given only for firm matches. Clone size is stated in some rows and not others, as once, few, many or a class when expanded.

J gene | clone size | D gene | V gene | CDR3 DNA | CDR3 protein
TRBJ1-1 | NA | NA | TRBV25-1 | TGTGCCAGCGGCGCGAACACTGAAGCTTTCTTT | CASGANTEAFF
TRBJ1-5 | NA | NA | TRBV30 | TGTGCCTGGAGTACTCAGTTAGATCAGCCCCAGCATTTT | CAWSTQLDQPQHF
TRBJ2-3 | NA | NA | TRBV11-2 | TGTGCCAGCAGCCGCCAGGGGACAGATACGCAGTATTTT | CASSRQGTDTQYF
TRBJ1-1 | once | NA | TRBV7-8 | TGTGCCAGCAGTACGCAGCAAAACACTGAAGCTTTCTTT | CASSTQQNTEAFF
TRBJ1-5 | NA | NA | TRBV19 | TGTGCCAGTAGTTTCTCCTACAGGGCAGCGAATCAGCCCCAGCATTTT | CASSFSYRAANQPQHF
TRBJ2-7 | NA | NA | TRBV7-2 | TGTGCCAGCAGCTTAATCCTCTACGAGCAGTACTTC | CASSLILYEQYF
TRBJ1-3 | NA | NA | TRBV5-6 | TGTGCCAGCAGTTGGGACGCAAGCTCTGGAAACACCATATATTTT | CASSWDASSGNTIYF
TRBJ2-1 | NA | TRBD1 | TRBV5-1 | TGCGCCAGCAGCTCGACAGGGGGTGCCTCCTACAATGAGCAGTTCTTC | CASSSTGGASYNEQFF
TRBJ1-4 | NA | TRBD1 | TRBV9 | TGTGCCAGCAGCGTAGGAGAAGGGACAGCAACTAATGAAAAACTGTTTTTT | CASSVGEGTATNEKLFF
TRBJ2-1 | NA | TRBD1 | TRBV28 | TGTGCCAGCAGCATAACGGGGACAGGCCGTCTGAGCGAAGTCTTC | CASSITGTGRLSEVF
TRBJ2-1 | NA | TRBD2 | TRBV19 | TGTGCCAGTAGTATGCTTAGCGGGAGATTCGGGACCAATGAGCAGTTCTTC | CASSMLSGRFGTNEQFF
TRBJ2-3 | NA | NA | TRBV6-6 | TGTGCCAGCAGTTACCCCGATAGCACAGATACGCAGTATTTT | CASSYPDSTDTQYF
TRBJ2-7 | NA | TRBD2 | TRBV28 | TGTGCCAGCAGTCCACTAGCGGGGGGGACCTACGAGCAGTACTTC | CASSPLAGGTYEQYF
TRBJ2-7 | NA | NA | TRBV7-9 | TGTGCCAGCAGCCCCTCGACTGAATACGAGCAGTACTTC | CASSPSTEYEQYF
TRBJ2-1 | NA | NA | TRBV19 | TGTGCCAGTAGGGCGTTGAGGGAGAGGGATGAGCAGTTCTTC | CASRALRERDEQFF
TRBJ2-7 | NA | TRBD1 | TRBV7-9 | TGTGCCAGCAGCTTCTCGGGGACAGGGGCCCACGAGCAGTACTTC | CASSFSGTGAHEQYF
TRBJ2-6 | NA | NA | TRBV11-2 | TGTGCCAGCAGCTTAGATCTGGCAGGGCTACTTCTATCTGGGGCCAACGTCCTGACTTTC | CASSLDLAGLLLSGANVLTF
TRBJ2-2 | NA | TRBD2 | TRBV2 | TGTGCCAGCAGTGCCCGCCCCTTGTGGGAGGGCCGTTCCGGGGAGCTGTTTTTT | CASSARPLWEGRSGELFF
TRBJ2-7 | NA | NA | TRBV2 | TGTGCCAGCAGTCCGGAGTACGAGCAGTACTTC | CASSPEYEQYF
TRBJ1-1 | NA | NA | TRBV5-8 | TGTGCCAGCAGCTACCTCAAACGGGCTGAAGCTTTCTTT | CASSYLKRAEAFF
TRBJ2-2 | NA | NA | TRBV19 | TGTGCCAGTAGTATCCAAAGGTCCACCGGGGAGCTGTTTTTT | CASSIQRSTGELFF
TRBJ2-7 | NA | TRBD1 | TRBV7-9 | TGTGCCAGCAGCTCCTCCGGACAGGGCAAGTGGCAGTACTTC | CASSSSGQGKWQYF
TRBJ1-1 | NA | TRBD1 | TRBV28 | TGTGCCAGCACCCGGACAGGGGGCTCAGCTGAAGCTTTCTTT | CASTRTGGSAEAFF
TRBJ2-3 | once | TRBD2 | TRBV2 | TGTGCCAGCAGCAGACTAGCGGGGGGCCTTCGGTCCTACACAGATACGCAGTATTTT | CASSRLAGGLRSYTDTQYF
TRBJ1-6 | NA | NA | TRBV9 | TGTGCCAGCAGCGTAGGGACTGACTCCTATAATTCACCCCTCCACTTT | CASSVGTDSYNSPLHF
TRBJ2-1 | NA | NA | TRBV13 | TGTGCCAGCAGCCCATGGGCCATGGCCTACAATGAGCAGTTCTTC | CASSPWAMAYNEQFF
TRBJ1-4 | NA | NA | TRBV10-3 | TGTGCCATCAGTGCTGGGACGCCTAATGAAAAACTGTTTTTT | CAISAGTPNEKLFF
TRBJ2-7 | NA | NA | TRBV27 | TGTGCCAGCAAACCCTGGGGACCTTCCTACGAGCAGTACTTC | CASKPWGPSYEQYF
TRBJ2-7 | NA | NA | TRBV6-1 | TGTGCCAGCAGTGTACAGGACGGGTCCTACGAGCAGTACTTC | CASSVQDGSYEQYF
TRBJ2-5 | NA | NA | TRBV10-2 | TGCGCCGCGGGGGGACAGCATCAAGAGACCCAGTACTTC | CAAGGQHQETQYF
TRBJ2-7 | NA | TRBD1 | TRBV6-5 | TGTGCCAGCAGTAATACAGGGGTCGGAGAGCAGTACTTC | CASSNTGVGEQYF
TRBJ2-5 | NA | NA | TRBV7-2 | TGTGCCAGCAGCCAAATTCTGGGTGGGGGAGGAGAGACCCAGTACTTC | CASSQILGGGGETQYF
TRBJ2-4 | NA | NA | TRBV10-1 | TGCGCCAGCAGTGAGACTCCCGCTCTAGCCAAAAACATTCAGTACTTC | CASSETPALAKNIQYF
TRBJ2-1 | NA | TRBD1 | TRBV10-3 | TGTGCCATCAGTGGGGTTCCGGGACAGTTCTACAATGAGCAGTTCTTC | CAISGVPGQFYNEQFF
TRBJ1-3 | NA | NA | TRBV28 | TGTGCCAGCAGTCCGGACAGCCTAGGCGGAAACACCATATATTTT | CASSPDSLGGNTIYF
TRBJ1-5 | NA | TRBD1 | TRBV7-9 | TGTGCCAGCAGCCAGGCAGGGGGGGACAATCAGCCCCAGCATTTT | CASSQAGGDNQPQHF
TRBJ2-3 | once | NA | TRBV19 | TGTGCCAGTAGACAGCCAGGGGGGGGTAACCCAGATACGCAGTATTTT | CASRQPGGGNPDTQYF
TRBJ2-5 | NA | TRBD1 | TRBV5-1 | TGCGCCAGCAGCTTGGGTGACAGGGCAGAGACCCAGTACTTC | CASSLGDRAETQYF
TRBJ2-4 | NA | NA | TRBV7-9 | TGTGCCAGCAGTCTATCGGGGGGCGTTGAGAAAAACATTCAGTACTTC | CASSLSGGVEKNIQYF
TRBJ1-5 | NA | TRBD1 | TRBV4-1 | TGCGCCAGCAGCCAAGAAGGAGGGGGACAGTCCAGCAATCAGCCCCAGCATTTT | CASSQEGGGQSSNQPQHF
TRBJ2-5 | NA | TRBD2 | TRBV25-1 | TGTGCCAGCAGTGCCCCTCAGGCGGGGGTAGGGACCCAGTACTTC | CASSAPQAGVGTQYF
TRBJ1-5 | NA | TRBD1 | TRBV27 | TGTGCCAGCACTGGCGTCGACAGGGGGCTTTATAGCAATCAGCCCCAGCATTTT | CASTGVDRGLYSNQPQHF
TRBJ2-7 | NA | NA | TRBV7-9 | TGTGCCAGTCGGCAGGTGAGCTCCTACGAGCAGTACTTC | CASRQVSSYEQYF
TRBJ1-3 | NA | NA | TRBV19 | TGTGCCAGTAGTATAGAACCTTACTCTGGAAACACCATATATTTT | CASSIEPYSGNTIYF
TRBJ2-7 | NA | TRBD1 | TRBV27 | TGTGCCAGCAGTTCTGCCGGGACAGGGCCCTACGAGCAGTACTTC | CASSSAGTGPYEQYF
TRBJ2-7 | NA | TRBD1 | TRBV7-9 | TGTGCCAGCAGCCCGGGACAGGGGGCATACGAGCAGTACTTC | CASSPGQGAYEQYF
TRBJ1-6 | NA | NA | TRBV11-1 | TGTGCCAGCAGCTTACACTCGGGACACCGTCTGGGACCCAATTCACCCCTCCACTTT | CASSLHSGHRLGPNSPLHF
TRBJ2-7 | NA | NA | TRBV6-5 | TGTGCCAGCAGTTACAGATACCCGACTTTAGAGCAGTACTTC | CASSYRYPTLEQYF
TRBJ1-1 | once | NA | TRBV5-1 | TGCGCCAGCAGCTTGGAGGCGGTTCGGAACACTGAAGCTTTCTTT | CASSLEAVRNTEAFF
TRBJ2-5 | NA | NA | TRBV6-1 | TGTGCCAGCATGAGTGCAGAGACCCAGTACTTC | CASMSAETQYF
TRBJ2-7 | NA | NA | TRBV29-1 | TGCAGCGTTGAAATGCCGCGAGGGGAGCAGTACTTC | CSVEMPRGEQYF
TRBJ1-5 | NA | NA | TRBV19 | TGTGCCAGTAGTACTTTTCAGGGCCTCCGCAATCAGCCCCAGCATTTT | CASSTFQGLRNQPQHF
TRBJ2-5 | NA | NA | TRBV6-1 | TGTGCCAGCAGTGAACAGGGAGGCCAAGAGACCCAGTACTTC | CASSEQGGQETQYF
TRBJ2-7 | NA | TRBD1 | TRBV18 | TGTGCCAGCTCACTCATCCAGGGGGCGCTGGGAAGCGAGCAGTACTTC | CASSLIQGALGSEQYF
TRBJ1-5 | NA | NA | TRBV28 | TGTGCCAGCAGCCTGGTAGGGGGTGGTCAGCCCCAGCATTTT | CASSLVGGGQPQHF
TRBJ1-4 | NA | NA | TRBV5-5 | TGTGCCAGCGGGGCAGGGGAAAATGAAAAACTGTTTTTT | CASGAGENEKLFF